One sample yielded the 10 T cell receptor beta chains listed below, sequenced in a study of tumor-infiltrating lymphocytes in localized non-small cell lung cancer. The protocol was immunoSEQ multiplex PCR, while the TCRdb copy is restricted to in-frame clones and leaves out a portion. In the table there are 9,500 to 15,000 clones, under 80% of which are singletons. The sequenced material came from lung tumor tissue. The source of these receptors is a human donor with non-small cell lung cancer.

The V gene is TRBV9, the J gene TRBJ2-2, with D hard to call. This CDR3 region has 14 residues. From germline, CDR1 is SGDLS and CDR2 YYNGEE. V lost 0 bases, J lost 0 bases, and 3 bases lay in between. The CDR3 sequence is CASSVASNTGELFF. The CDR3 bases are TGTGCCAGCAGCGTAGCCTCGAACACCGGGGAGCTGTTTTTT.

The chain links TRBV6-5 to TRBJ1-1; no clear D gene. This CDR3 comprises 14 residues. The ends were cut back, 0 bases at V and 6 bases at J, with 11 bases in the middle. Per the germline V gene, CDR1 is MNHEY and CDR2 is SVGAGI. The chain's CDR3 is CASSYSRRGSEAFF. The CDR3 coding sequence is TGTGCCAGCAGTTACTCCCGTCGAGGTTCTGAAGCTTTCTTT.

The rearrangement uses TRBV28 and TRBJ2-7; D tentatively fits TRBD1 or TRBD2 (5 bases each). Trimming took 3 bases from V and 1 from J, leaving 10 bases between them. This CDR3 has 14 amino acids. The germline V gene encodes CDR1 MDHEN and CDR2 SYDVKM. The CDR3: CASSFSRGSYEQYF. As DNA, the CDR3 is TGTGCCAGCAGTTTTTCGAGGGGATCCTACGAGCAGTACTTC.

In its sample, this clone was seen once. The chain recombines TRBV18 with TRBJ1-1; maybe TRBD1 (6 bases). V lost 2 bases and J lost 2, with 9 bases in between. Per the germline V gene, CDR1 is KGHSH and CDR2 is LQKENI. The CDR3 totals 14 residues. The CDR3 here is CASSPDRRNTEAFF. The CDR3 DNA reads TGTGCCAGCTCACCAGACAGGAGAAACACTGAAGCTTTCTTT.

The CDR3 spells CASSYQGVYGYTF. CDR3 nucleotide sequence: TGTGCCAGCAGTTACCAGGGGGTCTATGGCTACACCTTC. V usage is TRBV6-5 and J usage is TRBJ1-2; 7 nucleotides agree with TRBD1. CDR1 is MNHEY, CDR2 SVGAGI, per germline. The trim removed 2 bases at V and 4 bases at J, leaving 1 base unmatched. The CDR3 length is 13 residues.

This clone has just a few counts. J is TRBJ2-7 and V is TRBV5-6; D is undetermined. Germline V gives CDR1 SGHDT, CDR2 YYEEEE. The V and J ends lost 2 bases and 2 bases respectively, with 17 bases between them. The CDR3 is made up of 16 amino acids. CDR3: CASSFRQAAAPYEQYF. The CDR3 bases are TGTGCCAGCAGCTTTAGGCAGGCGGCGGCCCCCTACGAGCAGTACTTC.

This chain links TRBV15 with TRBJ2-2; possibly TRBD1 for D (6 bases). Germline CDR1 LNHNV, CDR2 YYDKDF (reference sequence). The CDR3 covers 18 residues. The ends were cut back, 5 bases at V and 0 bases at J, with 19 bases in the middle. Here the CDR3 DNA reads TGTGCCACCAGCCAAATAGGGTGGGGGCTAGCGAACACCGGGGAGCTGTTTTTT. This codes for CATSQIGWGLANTGELFF.

J is TRBJ1-3 and V is TRBV6-5, with D possibly matching TRBD1 (5 bases). The V gene's germline CDR1 is MNHEY and CDR2 SVGAGI. This CDR3 has 16 amino acids. Trimming took off 0 bases at V and 0 bases at J, with 9 bases between the two ends. CDR3 nucleotide sequence: TGTGCCAGCAGTTACTCGAGACAGCACTCTGGAAACACCATATATTTT. As protein: CASSYSRQHSGNTIYF.

This clone has a handful of counts. This chain uses TRBV7-9 with TRBJ2-5; the D gene is possibly TRBD1 (5 bases). Germline-derived CDR1 and CDR2 are SEHNR and FQNEAQ (reference sequence). V was trimmed by 3 bases and J by 0 bases, leaving 8 bases between them. This CDR3 is built from 14 residues. The CDR3 sequence is CASSFSGNQETQYF. CDR3 sequence (DNA): TGTGCCAGCAGCTTTTCAGGGAACCAAGAGACCCAGTACTTC.

The J gene is TRBJ1-2, the V gene TRBV4-1; 7 bases align to TRBD1. With V trimmed by 4 bases and J by 4 bases, 3 bases remained unmatched. This CDR3 is built from 13 residues. The germline V gene encodes CDR1 MGHRA and CDR2 YSYEKL. CDR3 sequence reads: CASSLRDSYGYTF. The CDR3 DNA reads TGCGCCAGCAGCCTCCGGGACAGCTATGGCTACACCTTC.